These T cell receptor beta chains were read from a single sample in a study of T cells in Graves' hyperthyroidism and ophthalmopathy. MiXCR, applied by TCRdb to the multiplex PCR reads, yields one record per CDR3 protein. The table lists approximately 530,000 distinct CDR3 sequences, 15% to 20% of them singletons. The sequenced sample consisted of blood. These receptor sequences come from a man between 40 and 49 years old with Graves' ophthalmopathy. The CDR3 runs from the conserved cysteine through the conserved F or W. A D gene is named only where the DNA matches it firmly. Size is stated for part of the rows, as once, few or many counts, or as a class when the clone is expanded.

.	TRBJ2-1	TRBV11-2	.	TGTGCCAGCAGCCAATTACCGGGGAACTCCTACAATGAGCAGTTCTTC	CASSQLPGNSYNEQFF
TRBD2	TRBJ2-1	TRBV20-1	many	TGCAGTGCTAGAGATCCTCTTGGAGCTAGCGGGGGGCACAATGAGCAGTTCTTC	CSARDPLGASGGHNEQFF
TRBD2	TRBJ2-1	TRBV7-9	few	TGTGCCAGCAGCTCCAATAGCGGGGCTGGATCTGGTGAGCAGTTCTTC	CASSSNSGAGSGEQFF
TRBD2	TRBJ2-3	TRBV2	few	TGTGCCAGCAGTGAAGGGCGGGGGGGGAGAACAGATACGCAGTATTTT	CASSEGRGGRTDTQYF
.	TRBJ2-3	TRBV10-3	.	TGTGCCATCAGCTTAAGCACAGATACGCAGTATTTT	CAISLSTDTQYF
.	TRBJ1-3	TRBV5-1	.	TGCGCCAGCAGCTTGGCCGGGGGGCGTTATGGAAACACCATATATTTT	CASSLAGGRYGNTIYF
.	TRBJ2-7	TRBV19	few	TGTGCCAGTTCCACCCTGGGGGGCATGGAATACGAGCAGTACTTC	CASSTLGGMEYEQYF
TRBD1	TRBJ1-2	TRBV18	.	TGTGCCAGCTCACCAACCGGGACAGGGGTCACAACGAACTATGGCTACACCTTC	CASSPTGTGVTTNYGYTF
TRBD1	TRBJ2-7	TRBV20-1	many	TGCAGTGCTAGAGACCAGACAGGGTGGACCTACGAGCAGTACTTC	CSARDQTGWTYEQYF
.	TRBJ2-5	TRBV6-5	.	TGTGCCAGCAGTTACTTTCCCGTCCAAGAGACCCAGTACTTC	CASSYFPVQETQYF
.	TRBJ2-5	TRBV20-1	many	TGCAGTGCTACTGGGGGGTTCCAAGAGACCCAGTACTTC	CSATGGFQETQYF
TRBD1	TRBJ2-2	TRBV7-8	.	TGTGCCAGCAGGGGGACAGTCGGGAGGGAGCTGTTTTTT	CASRGTVGRELFF
TRBD1	TRBJ2-7	TRBV5-1	.	TGCGCCAGCAGCCCCGCCGGGACAGGGCCCTACGAGCAGTACTTC	CASSPAGTGPYEQYF
TRBD2	TRBJ2-1	TRBV27	many	TGTGCCAGCAGCCCAGACCTAGCGGGGGTGAATGAGCAGTTCTTC	CASSPDLAGVNEQFF
TRBD2	TRBJ2-7	TRBV28	many	TGTGCCACCATAGCGGGAGGCTCCTCCTTCATCTACGAGCAGTACTTC	CATIAGGSSFIYEQYF
TRBD2	TRBJ2-3	TRBV30	.	TGTGTCTGGAGTGTAGGGACTAGCGGTACAGATACGCAGTATTTT	CVWSVGTSGTDTQYF
.	TRBJ2-7	TRBV7-9	.	TGTGCCAGCAGTAAGCAGGGGGACTACAGCTCCTACGAGCAGTACTTC	CASSKQGDYSSYEQYF